These 20 T cell receptor beta chains originate from one sample sequenced in a study of blood T cell repertoires in COVID-19. Here immunoSEQ multiplex PCR was the method, and the copy in TCRdb shows in-frame clones only, minus some. The top ten clones hold around 2% of a sample with around 250,000 clones, 75% to 90% of them seen once. Source material: peripheral blood. These TCRs come from a man between 25 and 39 years old who had recovered from COVID-19.

The chain recombines TRBV27 with TRBJ1-1, with 10 bases fitting TRBD1. CDR1 MNHEY and CDR2 SMNVEV come from the germline V gene (reference sequence). The junction had 7 bases not matched to a gene; V was cut back by 6 bases and J by 6 bases. CDR3 length: 14 amino acids. CDR3 DNA sequence: TGTGCCAGCAGACTCTTAGACAGGGGGCCTGAAGCTTTCTTT. Its translation: CASRLLDRGPEAFF.

J is TRBJ2-2 and V is TRBV3-1 (or the pseudogene TRBV3-2), with a possible D match to TRBD2 (6 bases). The ends were cut back, 4 bases at V and 2 bases at J, with 11 bases in the middle. The germline V gene encodes CDR1 LGHDT and CDR2 YNNKEL (reference sequence). The CDR3 is 15 amino acids. As DNA, the CDR3 is TGTGCCAGCAGCCCCAGCGGACTAAACACCGGGGAGCTGTTTTTT. Translating gives CASSPSGLNTGELFF.

DNA of the CDR3: TGTGCCAGCAGCGCACGGGGGGGCTCTTACAATGAGCAGTTCTTC. Residues: CASSARGGSYNEQFF. The chain uses TRBV9 and TRBJ2-1; 8 bases agree with TRBD2. Germline CDR1 SGDLS, CDR2 YYNGEE. V lost 3 bases and J lost 4; bases outside the gene matches: 6. The CDR3 contains 15 residues.

The chain combines TRBV3-1 (or the pseudogene TRBV3-2) with TRBJ1-2; 7 positions match TRBD1. This CDR3 is 15 amino acids long. Per germline, CDR1 LGHDT and CDR2 YNNKEL (reference sequence). The ends lost 11 bases at V and 6 bases at J; junction bases unmatched: 18. The CDR3 DNA is TGTGCCTACCAAGGAGCAAGGGCAGGGGGGAATGGCTACACCTTC. This encodes CAYQGARAGGNGYTF.

This chain links TRBV7-2 with TRBJ1-1; D remains unclear. There are 16 residues in the CDR3. Germline V gene lookup returns CDR1 SGHTA and CDR2 FQGNSA. The V and J ends lost 5 bases and 0 bases respectively, with 16 bases between them. The CDR3 nucleotides are TGTGCCAGCAGCAAGCGGGCAGGTGGGGTGAACACTGAAGCTTTCTTT. Residues: CASSKRAGGVNTEAFF. The full variable domain, with the rest looked up from reference TRBV7-2 and TRBJ1-1, is GAGVSQSPSNKVTEKGKDVELRCDPISGHTALYWYRQSLGQGLEFLIYFQGNSAPDKSGLPSDRFSAERTGGSVSTLTIQRTQQEDSAVYLCASSKRAGGVNTEAFFGQGTRLTVV.

V gene TRBV7-9 combines with J gene TRBJ2-3; D unclear. The germline CDR1 and CDR2 sequences are SEHNR and FQNEAQ (reference sequence). The length of the CDR3 is 13 residues. The V gene lost 7 bases and the J gene lost 0 bases, with 8 bases spanning the gap. CDR3 amino acids: CASTVGSTDTQYF. Written as DNA, the CDR3 is TGTGCCAGCACCGTCGGTAGCACAGATACGCAGTATTTT.

The rearrangement links TRBV27 to TRBJ2-7; a possible D gene is TRBD1 (6 bases). The CDR3 loop spans 14 amino acids. Germline loops: CDR1 MNHEY, CDR2 SMNVEV (reference sequence). V dropped 5 bases and J dropped 0 bases, with 11 bases sitting between them. The CDR3 sequence is CASSARGYSYEQYF. CDR3 coding DNA: TGTGCCAGCAGTGCTAGGGGGTACTCCTACGAGCAGTACTTC.

The rearrangement uses TRBV6-1 and TRBJ2-1; 7 nucleotides align to TRBD2. The CDR3 has 15 residues. CDR1 is MNHNS and CDR2 is SASEGT in the germline V gene. The ends lost 3 bases at V and 3 bases at J; junction bases unmatched: 5. The CDR3 nucleotides are TGTGCCAGCAGTGACGGTCTAGCGGTCTACAATGAGCAGTTCTTC. Amino acid sequence: CASSDGLAVYNEQFF.

The chain uses TRBV7-2 and TRBJ1-1; possibly TRBD1 for D (6 bases). The germline CDR1 and CDR2 sequences are SGHTA and FQGNSA. V was clipped by 3 bases and J by 4 bases, with 12 bases between them. The CDR3 sequence is 14 residues long. The chain's CDR3 is CASSFGQFGTEAFF. The CDR3 DNA is TGTGCCAGCAGCTTCGGACAGTTTGGCACTGAAGCTTTCTTT.

This clone has a single count. The chain employs TRBV10-2 and TRBJ1-2; the D gene is possibly TRBD1 (5 bases). The CDR3 is made up of 18 amino acids. V lost 5 bases, J lost 7 bases, and 29 bases lay in between. CDR1 and CDR2 (germline): WSHSY, SAAADI. The DNA of the CDR3 is TGCGCCAGCAGTCCCGACGAAGGTCTTGCGGCAGGGTTTTCTGGCTACACCTTC. It codes for CASSPDEGLAAGFSGYTF.

The chain uses TRBV12-1 and TRBJ1-2; the table assigns TRBD1, which was not confirmed against the DNA. TRBV12-1 is a listed pseudogene. The CDR3 sequence is 12 residues long. Here the CDR3 reads CASNREIHGYTF. CDR3 nucleotides: TGTGCCAGCAACAGAGAGATCCATGGCTACACCTTC.

The CDR3 here is CASSLAPAGGDEKLFF. For the CDR3, the DNA is TGCGCCAGCAGCTTGGCCCCAGCAGGCGGGGATGAAAAACTGTTTTTT. The rearrangement links TRBV5-1 to TRBJ1-4, with D unresolved. The CDR3 has 16 amino acids. The V and J ends lost 0 bases and 6 bases respectively, with 15 bases between them. Germline loops: CDR1 SGHRS, CDR2 YFSETQ. Full variable domain (remainder filled in from reference TRBV5-1 and TRBJ1-4): KAGVTQTPRYLIKTRGQQVTLSCSPISGHRSVSWYQQTPGQGLQFLFEYFSETQRNKGNFPGRFSGRQFSNSRSEMNVSTLELGDSALYLCASSLAPAGGDEKLFFGSGTQLSVL.

J is TRBJ2-7 and V is TRBV7-9; 10 bases map to TRBD1. V shed 6 bases and J 6 bases; nucleotides not matched to a gene: 11. This CDR3 contains 15 residues. Germline V gives CDR1 SEHNR, CDR2 FQNEAQ (reference sequence). The CDR3 region is CASSHSLTGGGEQYF. DNA for the CDR3: TGTGCCAGCAGTCATTCCCTGACAGGGGGCGGCGAGCAGTACTTC.

This chain uses TRBV27 with TRBJ1-4, with D possibly matching TRBD1 (6 bases). The CDR3 loop spans 17 amino acids. Germline V CDR1 and CDR2: MNHEY, SMNVEV (reference sequence). V shed 8 bases and J shed 1 base, with 20 bases lying between them. The CDR3 loop is CASQTRGGAGTNEKLFF. For the CDR3, the DNA is TGTGCCAGCCAGACGCGGGGGGGCGCTGGAACTAATGAAAAACTGTTTTTT.

This chain uses TRBV7-8 with TRBJ2-5; 7 positions agree with TRBD1. From germline, CDR1 is SGHVS and CDR2 FQNEAQ. V dropped 4 bases and J dropped 1; count of bases not matched to a gene: 3. There are 14 residues in the CDR3. CDR3 sequence (DNA): TGTGCCAGCAGCTGGGGACAGTCCCAAGAGACCCAGTACTTC. Its translation is CASSWGQSQETQYF. Based on the CDR3 plus reference TRBV7-8 and TRBJ2-5, the full variable domain is GAGVSQSPRYKVAKRGQDVALRCDPISGHVSLFWYQQALGQGPEFLTYFQNEAQLDKSGLPSDRFFAERPEGSVSTLKIQRTQQEDSAVYLCASSWGQSQETQYFGPGTRLLVL.

The chain joins TRBV13 to TRBJ2-7; D perhaps matches TRBD1 (5 bases). The V end lost 5 bases, the J end lost 1 base, and 9 bases lay between the germline ends. The CDR3 length is 13 residues. Per germline, CDR1 PRHDT and CDR2 FYEKMQ (reference sequence). CDR3 DNA sequence: TGTGCCAGCAGCACAGGACGTTCCTACGAGCAGTACTTC. Its protein is CASSTGRSYEQYF. Full variable domain (rest looked up from reference TRBV13 and TRBJ2-7): AAGVIQSPRHLIKEKRETATLKCYPIPRHDTVYWYQQGPGQDPQFLISFYEKMQSDKGSIPDRFSAQQFSDYHSELNMSSLELGDSALYFCASSTGRSYEQYFGPGTRLTVT.

The chain joins TRBV4-3 to TRBJ2-7, with no clear D. Germline V gives CDR1 LGHNA, CDR2 YSLEER. Trimming took 0 bases from V and 9 from J, leaving 12 bases between them. The CDR3 is 13 residues long. The CDR3 region has the DNA TGCGCCAGCAGCCAAGAGCGTGGAAGAGGGCAGTACTTC. As protein: CASSQERGRGQYF.

The rearrangement uses TRBV5-1 and TRBJ2-7; TRBD1 aligns across 8 bases. Germline CDR1 is SGHRS and CDR2 is YFSETQ. V was pared by 4 bases and J by 6 bases, with 3 bases of the junction left unmatched. The CDR3 runs to 12 residues. Here the CDR3 DNA reads TGCGCCAGCAGCACGGACAGGGCCGAGCAGTACTTC. Translated, it gives CASSTDRAEQYF.

This chain joins TRBV6-5 and TRBJ2-7, with D maybe TRBD2 (6 bases). CDR1 is MNHEY, CDR2 SVGAGI, per germline. This CDR3 comprises 12 residues. Deletions cut 6 bases from V and 1 base from J, with 7 bases between. This chain's CDR3 is CASRAGSYEQYF. In DNA, the CDR3 is TGTGCCAGCAGGGCGGGATCCTACGAGCAGTACTTC.

The gene calls are TRBV2 and TRBJ1-4; D is possibly TRBD1 (5 bases). The CDR3 contains 13 residues. Trimming cost V 8 bases and J 2 bases, with 9 bases left between them. Germline lookup yields CDR1 SNHLY and CDR2 FYNNEI. The CDR3 DNA reads TGTGCCAGCCGGGGGGACACTAATGAAAAACTGTTTTTT. Translated, it gives CASRGDTNEKLFF.